The 16 T cell receptor beta chains below all came from one sample that was sequenced in a study of T cell repertoires in cytomegalovirus infection (dated by TCRdb to about 2019). Their recognized antigens are unknown. The sequencing machine was an Illumina HiSeq 1500. Clones were called with MiXCR by TCRdb after fastp trimmed the public reads at Q25, and only in-frame beta chains were retained. Rows merge per CDR3 protein into single entries with the most common DNA and genes. Recorded for this sample are 110,000 or so distinct CDR3 sequences; under 35% of them occurred a single time. Of the sample, around two fifths is held by the ten largest clones. Interpreted using the paper, the treatment or condition label stands for: in vitro stimulation with specific CMV peptide epitopes to enrich CMV-specific T cells. Here the sequenced sample was CD8+ T cells from cultured PBMCs, taken from culture after CMV antigen stimulation. The receptors come from a human donor in good health (CMV status not recorded). Some clones in this sample may be carry-over from other donors' samples.

This chain connects TRBV5-1 to TRBJ2-6; no clear D gene. Per germline, CDR1 SGHRS and CDR2 YFSETQ. This CDR3 comprises 16 residues. V shed 4 bases and J shed 0 bases, with 11 bases lying between them. The CDR3: CASSRYLASGANVLTF. CDR3 DNA: TGCGCCAGCAGCCGCTACCTTGCCTCTGGGGCCAACGTCCTGACTTTC.

This clonotype has a count of ten or more. The chain combines TRBV7-9 with TRBJ2-2; D not resolved. Trimming removed 1 base from V and 0 bases from J, with 9 bases in between. This CDR3 contains 16 residues. Germline-derived CDR1 and CDR2 are SEHNR and FQNEAQ (reference sequence). CDR3 bases: TGTGCCAGCAGCTTAGTTGTAGCAACGAACACCGGGGAGCTGTTTTTT. The encoded protein is CASSLVVATNTGELFF.

The chain uses TRBV4-1 and TRBJ2-7; 7 bases match TRBD1. The ends lost 10 bases at V and 1 base at J; junction bases unmatched: 13. Per germline, CDR1 MGHRA and CDR2 YSYEKL. This CDR3 region has 15 residues. This CDR3 is CATGTVNSISYEQYF. The CDR3 nucleotides read TGCGCCACCGGGACAGTGAACTCTATTTCCTACGAGCAGTACTTC.

The chain has TRBV7-2 and TRBJ2-3, with 8 nucleotides matching TRBD1. The CDR3 covers 15 residues. Unmatched junction bases numbered 6, after V lost 5 bases and J lost 2 bases. Per germline, CDR1 SGHTA and CDR2 FQGNSA. Here the CDR3 reads CTSSNGQGNTDTQYF. The CDR3 region has the DNA TGTACCAGCAGCAACGGACAGGGTAACACAGATACGCAGTATTTT.

The chain couples TRBV2 to TRBJ1-2, with unresolved D. The CDR3 sequence is 11 residues long. V was clipped by 3 bases and J by 8 bases, with 7 bases between them. Germline CDR1 and CDR2: SNHLY and FYNNEI. CDR3 nucleotide sequence: TGTGCCAGCAGTGATTCTAGGGGCTACACCTTC. This translates into CASSDSRGYTF.

The chain couples TRBV11-1 to TRBJ2-2, with 9 bases matching TRBD1. Germline trimming cut 2 bases from V and 0 bases from J; bases unmatched to any gene: 4. This CDR3 region has 17 residues. From germline, CDR1 is SGHAT and CDR2 FQDESV (reference sequence). The CDR3 nucleotides read TGTGCCAGCAGCTTACCCCGGGACAGGGCGAACACCGGGGAGCTGTTTTTT. It encodes CASSLPRDRANTGELFF.

V gene TRBV6-6 combines with J gene TRBJ2-7, with 7 bases identical to TRBD1. From germline, CDR1 is MNHNY and CDR2 SVGAGI (reference sequence). This CDR3 spans 15 amino acids. The ends lost 0 bases at V and 3 bases at J; junction bases unmatched: 5. In nucleotides, the CDR3 is TGTGCCAGCAGTTACTCACAGGGGAAAAACTACGAGCAGTACTTC. Protein product: CASSYSQGKNYEQYF.

This clonotype was picked up one time. This chain uses TRBV4-1 with TRBJ2-3; possible D gene TRBD2, 6 bases. The germline gives CDR1 MGHRA, CDR2 YSYEKL. The CDR3 consists of 15 residues. V was clipped by 4 bases and J by 0 bases, with 11 bases between them. CDR3 sequence (DNA): TGCGCCAGCAGCCCAGTAGCGGCTAGCACAGATACGCAGTATTTT. It encodes CASSPVAASTDTQYF.

This clonotype occurred a few times. The genes are TRBV7-6 and TRBJ2-1, with D perhaps TRBD1 (6 bases). This CDR3 contains 15 residues. Germline V gene sequence: CDR1 SGHVS, CDR2 FNYEAQ. V was pared by 5 bases and J by 6 bases, with 17 bases between. The CDR3 coding sequence is TGTGCCAGCAGCGGAAGACAGGCACTAGGCAATGAGCAGTTCTTC. Protein: CASSGRQALGNEQFF.

This clonotype was detected a few times. The J gene is TRBJ2-2, the V gene TRBV2; no definite D call. Germline CDR1 and CDR2: SNHLY and FYNNEI. The CDR3 runs 14 residues. V dropped 2 bases and J dropped 3 bases, with 7 bases sitting between them. CDR3 coding DNA: TGTGCCAGCAGTGAACCTGGACACACCGGGGAGCTGTTTTTT. The encoded protein is CASSEPGHTGELFF.

This clonotype was recorded at least ten times. The chain employs TRBV6-1 and TRBJ2-3; TRBD1 agrees at 10 bases. Germline V gives CDR1 MNHNS, CDR2 SASEGT. The CDR3 spans 16 residues. J was trimmed by 2 bases and V by 0 bases; bases with no gene match: 2. CDR3: CASSEATGGPTDTQYF. For the CDR3, the DNA is TGTGCCAGCAGTGAAGCGACAGGGGGCCCCACAGATACGCAGTATTTT.

This clonotype was recorded many times. CDR3: CASSTSGLGPNIQYF. The CDR3 nucleotides read TGTGCCAGCAGCACATCGGGACTAGGCCCTAACATTCAGTACTTC. The chain uses TRBV7-8 and TRBJ2-4; 8 nucleotides align to TRBD2. The CDR3 sequence is 15 residues long. V lost 5 bases to trimming and J lost 7 bases; unmatched junction nucleotides: 10. Germline V gene data show CDR1 as SGHVS and CDR2 as FQNEAQ.

This clonotype was counted between two and nine times. This chain connects TRBV6-2 or TRBV6-3 to TRBJ1-2; D unresolved. Germline-derived CDR1 and CDR2 are MNHEY and SVGEGT. This CDR3 region has 18 residues. V was cut by 2 bases and J by 1 base, with 20 bases left in between. This chain's CDR3 is CASSYERRKLPLNYGYTF. The CDR3 DNA follows: TGTGCCAGCAGTTACGAGAGGAGAAAGTTGCCCCTTAACTATGGCTACACCTTC.

The chain employs TRBV6-5 and TRBJ2-2; D not resolved. The CDR3 has 15 residues. V shed 0 bases and J shed 1 base, with 6 bases lying between them. CDR1 and CDR2 (germline): MNHEY, SVGAGI. The CDR3 coding sequence is TGTGCCAGCAGTTACTCCGCGGTGAACACCGGGGAGCTGTTTTTT. Its protein is CASSYSAVNTGELFF.

There are many counts of this clonotype. V is TRBV29-1 and J is TRBJ1-2, with D perhaps TRBD1 (5 bases). Trimming removed 7 bases at V and 7 bases at J, with 19 bases between. CDR3 length: 13 residues. Germline V CDR1 and CDR2: SQVTM, ANQGSEA. The CDR3 spells CSAYGGGSGGYTF. DNA for the CDR3: TGCAGCGCCTATGGGGGGGGTTCTGGTGGCTACACCTTC.

This clonotype was found a few times. The rearrangement joins TRBV6-5 to TRBJ2-2, with D tentatively TRBD1 (5 bases). The V and J ends lost 0 bases and 6 bases respectively, with 11 bases between them. The CDR3 spans 15 residues. Germline CDR1 MNHEY, CDR2 SVGAGI. The CDR3 sequence is CASSYSEGVAGELFF. CDR3 nucleotide sequence: TGTGCCAGCAGTTACTCGGAAGGGGTGGCCGGGGAGCTGTTTTTT.